A selection of T cell receptor beta chains follows, all from one sample in a study of T cell repertoires in ileal Crohn's disease. Produced via immunoSEQ multiplex PCR; TCRdb's table is partial and in-frame only. Seen here are around 15,000 clones, more than 80% observed once, and the top ten hold around 4.2%. Sequenced material: ileal tissue. The receptor source for this set is an adult with Crohn's disease. Each CDR3 is given with its conserved first and last residue. Fields, in order: V gene, J gene, D gene, clone size, CDR3 protein, CDR3 DNA. A D gene is named only where the DNA matches it firmly. Expanded clones are given a class, and other clones once, few, many or no size at all.

>TRBV20-1|TRBJ1-1|.|.
CSALQGTEAFF
TGCAGTGCTCTCCAGGGGACTGAAGCTTTCTTT
>TRBV6-1|TRBJ1-5|TRBD1|.
CASQGQASNQPQHF
TGTGCCAGCCAGGGACAGGCTAGCAATCAGCCCCAGCATTTT
>TRBV14|TRBJ2-2|.|few
CASSPSAAANTGELFF
TGTGCCAGCAGCCCATCAGCGGCTGCGAACACCGGGGAGCTGTTTTTT
>TRBV7-2|TRBJ1-1|.|.
CASSLEVMNTEAFF
TGTGCCAGCAGCTTGGAGGTGATGAACACTGAAGCTTTCTTT
>TRBV27|TRBJ1-2|.|.
CASSSQGGILGGYTF
TGTGCCAGCAGTTCCCAAGGAGGGATCCTTGGAGGCTACACCTTC
>TRBV6-1|TRBJ2-3|.|.
CASSEGAGQSTDTQYF
TGTGCCAGCAGTGAAGGGGCAGGACAAAGCACAGATACGCAGTATTTT
>TRBV6-6|TRBJ2-4|.|.
CASSSSDRNIQYF
TGTGCCAGCAGTAGCTCGGACAGAAACATTCAGTACTTC
>TRBV19|TRBJ1-4|.|once
CASRDRMIEKLFF
TGTGCCAGTAGAGACAGGATGATTGAAAAACTGTTTTTT
>TRBV28|TRBJ2-7|TRBD1|.
CASSSMGQGPEQYF
TGTGCCAGCAGTTCGATGGGACAGGGGCCCGAGCAGTACTTC
>TRBV6-5|TRBJ2-7|.|.
CASSTGLYEQYF
TGTGCCAGCAGTACCGGACTCTACGAGCAGTACTTC
>TRBV6-6|TRBJ1-2|TRBD1|.
CASSKDRVGGYTF
TGTGCCAGCAGTAAGGACAGGGTGGGTGGCTACACCTTC
>TRBV5-1|TRBJ2-2|TRBD1|.
CASSWTGTGGTGELFF
TGCGCCAGCAGCTGGACCGGGACAGGGGGCACCGGGGAGCTGTTTTTT
>TRBV30|TRBJ1-1|TRBD1|few
CAWSADRGRTIPPRPNTEAFF
TGTGCCTGGAGTGCGGACAGGGGGCGCACGATTCCACCGAGGCCCAACACTGAAGCTTTCTTT
>TRBV5-6|TRBJ2-7|TRBD1|once
CASTRTGGKEQYF
TGTGCCAGCACCCGGACAGGGGGCAAGGAGCAGTACTTC
>TRBV6-1|TRBJ2-7|.|few
CASTLARSYEQYF
TGTGCCAGCACCTTGGCCCGTTCCTACGAGCAGTACTTC
>TRBV18|TRBJ1-2|.|.
CASSPGQSSYTF
TGTGCCAGCTCACCAGGACAGTCAAGCTACACCTTC
>TRBV10-3|TRBJ1-1|TRBD1|.
CAISESTGRVNTEAFF
TGTGCCATCAGTGAGTCGACAGGGCGGGTGAACACTGAAGCTTTCTTT
>TRBV4-1|TRBJ1-2|.|.
CASSQVRTSGYTF
TGCGCCAGCAGCCAAGTCCGAACCAGTGGCTACACCTTC
>TRBV14|TRBJ1-1|.|.
CASSAGYTEAFF
TGTGCCAGCAGCGCAGGGTACACTGAAGCTTTCTTT
>TRBV6-6|TRBJ1-1|.|.
CASSYSAGTEAFF
TGTGCCAGCAGTTACTCAGCGGGAACTGAAGCTTTCTTT
>TRBV29-1|TRBJ1-2|.|.
CSVEDGGAGYTF
TGCAGCGTTGAAGATGGCGGGGCGGGCTACACCTTC
>TRBV6-1|TRBJ1-5|.|once
CASSLAGYQPQHF
TGTGCCAGCAGCCTCGCAGGGTATCAGCCCCAGCATTTT
>TRBV6-5|TRBJ2-2|.|.
CASSRRGSGELFF
TGTGCCAGCAGTCGCAGGGGATCCGGGGAGCTGTTTTTT
>TRBV18|TRBJ2-2|.|.
CASSPPRGPNTGELFF
TGTGCCAGCTCACCCCCTCGAGGGCCGAACACCGGGGAGCTGTTTTTT
>TRBV5-6|TRBJ2-3|.|.
CASSWIAVSTDTQYF
TGTGCCAGCAGCTGGATAGCGGTTAGCACAGATACGCAGTATTTT
>TRBV6-5|TRBJ1-1|.|.
CASSPDFLNTEAFF
TGTGCCAGCAGCCCGGACTTCTTGAACACTGAAGCTTTCTTT
>TRBV7-2|TRBJ2-6|TRBD1|.
CASSFRQGASSGANVLTF
TGTGCCAGCAGCTTTAGACAGGGGGCTTCGAGTGGGGCCAACGTCCTGACTTTC
>TRBV5-6|TRBJ2-3|.|.
CASSAGIQGDTQYF
TGTGCCAGCAGCGCAGGAATTCAGGGAGATACGCAGTATTTT
>TRBV25-1|TRBJ2-2|.|.
CASSVELETGELFF
TGTGCCAGCAGTGTAGAACTAGAAACCGGGGAGCTGTTTTTT
>TRBV11-3|TRBJ2-1|TRBD2|.
CASSPLAGTIDEQFF
TGTGCCAGCAGCCCATTAGCGGGAACCATAGATGAGCAGTTCTTC
>TRBV2|TRBJ1-1|.|few
CASSEIRGNTEAFF
TGTGCCAGCAGTGAAATCAGGGGGAACACTGAAGCTTTCTTT
>TRBV2|TRBJ1-4|TRBD1|.
CASGQGDRNEKLFF
TGTGCCAGCGGGCAGGGGGACAGAAATGAAAAACTGTTTTTT
>TRBV5-1|TRBJ2-7|.|.
CASSLGRASGSYEQYF
TGCGCCAGCAGCTTGGGGCGGGCTTCGGGCTCCTACGAGCAGTACTTC
>TRBV4-1|TRBJ2-5|TRBD2|once
CASSHFGTSGGETQYF
TGCGCCAGCAGCCACTTCGGGACTAGCGGGGGTGAGACCCAGTACTTC
>TRBV19|TRBJ1-1|.|.
CASSPTGLNTEAFF
TGTGCCAGTAGCCCGACAGGACTGAACACTGAAGCTTTCTTT
>TRBV15|TRBJ2-7|TRBD1|.
CATSRAGQNYEQYF
TGTGCCACCAGCAGAGCGGGACAGAACTACGAGCAGTACTTC
>TRBV5-1|TRBJ1-1|.|.
CASTQQSSNTEAFF
TGCGCCAGCACCCAACAGTCTTCGAACACTGAAGCTTTCTTT
>TRBV19|TRBJ2-1|.|.
CASSITGINEQFF
TGTGCCAGTAGTATTACAGGGATCAATGAGCAGTTCTTC
>TRBV11-2|TRBJ1-1|.|.
CASSLVWAGGNTEAFF
TGTGCCAGCAGCTTAGTTTGGGCGGGAGGGAACACTGAAGCTTTCTTT
>TRBV7-9|TRBJ2-5|TRBD2|few
CASSQVLGLQETQYF
TGTGCCAGCAGCCAAGTATTGGGACTACAAGAGACCCAGTACTTC
>TRBV30|TRBJ2-6|.|.
CAWIVTSGANVLTF
TGTGCCTGGATTGTTACTAGTGGGGCCAACGTCCTGACTTTC
>TRBV15|TRBJ1-1|TRBD1|.
CATSGAGTVMNTEAFF
TGTGCCACCAGCGGCGCCGGGACAGTCATGAACACTGAAGCTTTCTTT
>TRBV4-1|TRBJ2-3|TRBD2|.
CASSQDLGLAGASWTDTQYF
TGCGCCAGCAGCCAAGATCTTGGGCTAGCGGGAGCGAGCTGGACAGATACGCAGTATTTT
>TRBV5-1|TRBJ1-4|.|.
CASSLSEKGNEKLFF
TGCGCCAGCAGCTTGTCAGAAAAGGGGAATGAAAAACTGTTTTTT
>TRBV6-5|TRBJ1-2|.|.
CASSLQGGKDGYTF
TGTGCCAGCAGCCTACAGGGAGGGAAGGATGGCTACACCTTC
>TRBV5-5|TRBJ1-1|.|.
CASSLLGGMNTEAFF
TGTGCCAGCAGCTTGTTGGGGGGGATGAACACTGAAGCTTTCTTT
>TRBV18|TRBJ1-1|.|.
CASSPLRPVSNTEAFF
TGTGCCAGCTCACCGCTTCGTCCAGTGTCGAACACTGAAGCTTTCTTT
>TRBV19|TRBJ1-3|.|few
CASSTRPTPGNTIYF
TGTGCCAGTAGTACCAGGCCAACTCCTGGAAACACCATATATTTT
>TRBV6-1|TRBJ1-5|.|.
CASNPRGSGGQPQHF
TGTGCCAGCAACCCACGAGGGTCAGGCGGCCAGCCCCAGCATTTT
>TRBV5-1|TRBJ2-3|.|.
CASSPDRGTTDTQYF
TGCGCCAGCAGCCCAGACCGGGGAACCACAGATACGCAGTATTTT